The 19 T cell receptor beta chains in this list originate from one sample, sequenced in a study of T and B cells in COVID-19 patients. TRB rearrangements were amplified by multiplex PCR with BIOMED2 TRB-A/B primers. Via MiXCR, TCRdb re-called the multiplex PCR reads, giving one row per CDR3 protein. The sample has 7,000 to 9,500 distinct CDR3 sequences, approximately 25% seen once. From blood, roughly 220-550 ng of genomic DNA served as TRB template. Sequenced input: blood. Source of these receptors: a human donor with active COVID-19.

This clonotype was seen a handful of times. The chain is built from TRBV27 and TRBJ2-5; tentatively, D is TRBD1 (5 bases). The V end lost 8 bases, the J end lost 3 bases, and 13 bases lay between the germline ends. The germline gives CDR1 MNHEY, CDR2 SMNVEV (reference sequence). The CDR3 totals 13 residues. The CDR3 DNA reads TGTGCCAGCCGCCCGTGGGGCGAAGAGACCCAGTACTTC. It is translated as CASRPWGEETQYF.

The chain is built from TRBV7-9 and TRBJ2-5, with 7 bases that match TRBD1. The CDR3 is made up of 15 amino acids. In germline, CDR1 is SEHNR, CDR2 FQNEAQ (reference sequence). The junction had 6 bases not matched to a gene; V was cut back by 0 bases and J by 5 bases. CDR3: CASSLARGIGETQYF. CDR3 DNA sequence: TGTGCCAGCAGCTTAGCCAGGGGGATCGGGGAGACCCAGTACTTC.

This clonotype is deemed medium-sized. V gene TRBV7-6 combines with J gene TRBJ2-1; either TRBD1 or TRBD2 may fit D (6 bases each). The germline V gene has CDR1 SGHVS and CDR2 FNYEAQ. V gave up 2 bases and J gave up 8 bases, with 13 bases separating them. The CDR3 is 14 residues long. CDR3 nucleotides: TGTGCCAGCAGCTTAAGCACTAGGGGGGATGAGCAGTTCTTC. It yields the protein CASSLSTRGDEQFF.

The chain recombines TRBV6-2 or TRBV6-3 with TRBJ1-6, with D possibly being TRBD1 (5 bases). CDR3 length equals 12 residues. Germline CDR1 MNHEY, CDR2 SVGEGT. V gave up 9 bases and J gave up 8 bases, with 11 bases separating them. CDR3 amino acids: CASQKGYSPLHF. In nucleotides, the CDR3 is TGTGCCAGTCAGAAGGGGTATTCACCCCTCCACTTT.

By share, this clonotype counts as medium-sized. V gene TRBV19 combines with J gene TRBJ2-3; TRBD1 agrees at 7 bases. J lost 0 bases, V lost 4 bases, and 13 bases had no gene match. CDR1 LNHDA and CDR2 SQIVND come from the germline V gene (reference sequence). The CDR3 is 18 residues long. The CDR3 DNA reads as TGTGCCAGTAGTACCTTAGCCGGGACAGCGGCTAGCACAGATACGCAGTATTTT. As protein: CASSTLAGTAASTDTQYF.

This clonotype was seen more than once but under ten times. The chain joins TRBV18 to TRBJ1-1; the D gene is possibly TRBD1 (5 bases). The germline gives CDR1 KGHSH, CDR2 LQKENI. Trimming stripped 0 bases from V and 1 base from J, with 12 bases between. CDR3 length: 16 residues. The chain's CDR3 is CASSPPIRGRNTEAFF. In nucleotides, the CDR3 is TGTGCCAGCTCACCACCGATTAGGGGTCGGAACACTGAAGCTTTCTTT.

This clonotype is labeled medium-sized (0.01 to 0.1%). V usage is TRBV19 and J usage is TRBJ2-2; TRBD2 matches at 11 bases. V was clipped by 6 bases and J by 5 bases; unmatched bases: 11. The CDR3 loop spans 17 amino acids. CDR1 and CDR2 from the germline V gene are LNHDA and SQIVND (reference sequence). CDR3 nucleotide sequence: TGTGCCAGTAGAAAGACTAGCGGGATGCTTACGACCGGGGAGCTGTTTTTT. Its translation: CASRKTSGMLTTGELFF.

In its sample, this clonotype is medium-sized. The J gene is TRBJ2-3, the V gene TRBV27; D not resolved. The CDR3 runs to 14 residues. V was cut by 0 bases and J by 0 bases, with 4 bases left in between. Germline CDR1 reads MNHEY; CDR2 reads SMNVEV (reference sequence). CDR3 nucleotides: TGTGCCAGCAGTTTATCCCTCAGCACAGATACGCAGTATTTT. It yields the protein CASSLSLSTDTQYF.

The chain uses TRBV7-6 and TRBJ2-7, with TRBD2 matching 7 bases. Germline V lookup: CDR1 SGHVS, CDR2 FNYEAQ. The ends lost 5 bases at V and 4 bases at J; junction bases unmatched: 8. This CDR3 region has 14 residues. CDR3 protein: CASSAAGEGYEQYF. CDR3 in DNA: TGTGCCAGCAGCGCGGCGGGGGAAGGGTACGAGCAGTACTTC.

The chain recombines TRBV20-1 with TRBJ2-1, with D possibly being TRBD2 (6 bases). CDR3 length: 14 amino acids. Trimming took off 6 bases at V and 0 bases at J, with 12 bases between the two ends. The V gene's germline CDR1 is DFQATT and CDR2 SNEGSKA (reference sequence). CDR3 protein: CSAWDFRSYNEQFF. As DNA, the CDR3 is TGCAGTGCGTGGGACTTCCGCTCCTACAATGAGCAGTTCTTC.

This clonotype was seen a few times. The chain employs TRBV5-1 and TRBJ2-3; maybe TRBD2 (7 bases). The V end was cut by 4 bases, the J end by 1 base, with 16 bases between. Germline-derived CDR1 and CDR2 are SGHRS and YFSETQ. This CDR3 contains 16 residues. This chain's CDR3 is CASSGKQGGGTDTQYF. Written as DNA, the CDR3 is TGCGCCAGCAGCGGAAAACAGGGAGGGGGCACAGATACGCAGTATTTT. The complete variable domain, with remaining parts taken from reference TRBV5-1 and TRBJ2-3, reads KAGVTQTPRYLIKTRGQQVTLSCSPISGHRSVSWYQQTPGQGLQFLFEYFSETQRNKGNFPGRFSGRQFSNSRSEMNVSTLELGDSALYLCASSGKQGGGTDTQYFGPGTRLTVL.

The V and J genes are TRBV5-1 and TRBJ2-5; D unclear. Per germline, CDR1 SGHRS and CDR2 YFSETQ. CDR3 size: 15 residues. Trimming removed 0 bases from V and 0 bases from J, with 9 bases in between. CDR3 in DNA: TGCGCCAGCAGCTTGGTGCCGAGCTACCAAGAGACCCAGTACTTC. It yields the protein CASSLVPSYQETQYF.

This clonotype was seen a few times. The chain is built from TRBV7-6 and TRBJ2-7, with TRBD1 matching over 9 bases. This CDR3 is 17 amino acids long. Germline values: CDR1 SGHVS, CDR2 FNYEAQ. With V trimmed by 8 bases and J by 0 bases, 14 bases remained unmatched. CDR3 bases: TGTGCCAGCGCAGGGCCTCCGGGACAGGGCGCCTCCTACGAGCAGTACTTC. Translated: CASAGPPGQGASYEQYF.

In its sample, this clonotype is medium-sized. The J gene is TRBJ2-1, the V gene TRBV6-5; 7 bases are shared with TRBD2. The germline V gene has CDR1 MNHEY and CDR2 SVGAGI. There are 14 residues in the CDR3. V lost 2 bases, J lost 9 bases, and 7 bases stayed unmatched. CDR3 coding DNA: TGTGCCAGCAGTTACCCTCCAACGGGGGGTGAGCAGTTCTTC. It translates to CASSYPPTGGEQFF.

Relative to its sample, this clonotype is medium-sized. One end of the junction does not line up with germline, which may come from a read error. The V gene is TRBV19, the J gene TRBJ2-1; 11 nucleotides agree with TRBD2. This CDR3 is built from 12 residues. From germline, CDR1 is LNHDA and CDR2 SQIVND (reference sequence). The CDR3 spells CASRVAGGPEVF. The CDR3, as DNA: TGTGCCAGTAGGGTAGCGGGAGGGCCGGAAGTCTTC.

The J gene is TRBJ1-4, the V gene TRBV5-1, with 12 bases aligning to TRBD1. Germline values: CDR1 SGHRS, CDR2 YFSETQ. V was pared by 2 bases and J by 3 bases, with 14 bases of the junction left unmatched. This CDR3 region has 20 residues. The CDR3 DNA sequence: TGCGCCAGCAGCTTATGGCCGCCGGGACAGGGGGCCGGGGCTAATGAAAAACTGTTTTTT. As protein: CASSLWPPGQGAGANEKLFF.

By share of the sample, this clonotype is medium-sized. The CDR3: CASTPGGETQYF. The CDR3 DNA reads as TGTGCCAGCACCCCAGGTGGGGAGACCCAGTACTTC. The rearrangement uses TRBV6-5 and TRBJ2-5; D unresolved. In germline, CDR1 is MNHEY, CDR2 SVGAGI. Trimming took 7 bases from V and 5 from J, leaving 11 bases between them. This CDR3 has 12 residues.

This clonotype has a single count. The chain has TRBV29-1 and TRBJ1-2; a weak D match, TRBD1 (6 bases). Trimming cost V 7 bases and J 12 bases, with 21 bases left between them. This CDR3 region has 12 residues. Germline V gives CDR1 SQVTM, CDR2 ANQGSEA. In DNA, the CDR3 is TGCAGCGGCGACATGGCAGGGGAGGGCGACACCTTC. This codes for CSGDMAGEGDTF.

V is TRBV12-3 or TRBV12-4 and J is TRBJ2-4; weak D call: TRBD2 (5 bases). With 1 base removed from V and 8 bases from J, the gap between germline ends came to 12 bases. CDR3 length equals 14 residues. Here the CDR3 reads CASSLDRGSDIQYF. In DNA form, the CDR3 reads TGTGCCAGCAGTTTAGATCGGGGTTCGGACATTCAGTACTTC.